A single sample is the source of the 30 T cell receptor beta chains below, sequenced in a study of early T cells in non-severe SARS-CoV-2 infection. TCRdb independently ran MiXCR on the 5' RACE reads; one entry per CDR3 protein. The data hold about 46,000 distinct CDR3 sequences, with about 10% observed a single time. Specimen: whole blood. The receptors here all came from an adult who was a healthcare worker with PCR-confirmed SARS-CoV-2 infection or an uninfected control (not recorded which).

The chain couples TRBV11-2 to TRBJ2-7, with a weak D call TRBD2 (6 bases). From germline, CDR1 is SGHAT and CDR2 FQNNGV. This CDR3 has 15 residues. V was trimmed by 4 bases and J by 2 bases, leaving 15 bases between them. CDR3 protein: CASSYSGGGPYEQYF. DNA for the CDR3: TGTGCCAGCAGCTATAGCGGAGGAGGCCCCTACGAGCAGTACTTC.

This clonotype was seen many times. The chain carries TRBV29-1 and TRBJ2-3; TRBD2 matches 11 bases. This CDR3 has 14 residues. J lost 6 bases, V lost 4 bases, and 6 bases had no gene match. Germline CDR1 and CDR2: SQVTM and ANQGSEA. This CDR3 is CSVVPSGRRDTQYF. CDR3 bases: TGCAGCGTTGTGCCTAGCGGGAGGAGGGATACGCAGTATTTT.

This clonotype was seen at least ten times. V and J are TRBV3-1 and TRBJ1-2, with 12 bases identical to TRBD1. The CDR3 covers 15 residues. V was pared by 4 bases and J by 8 bases, with 8 bases of the junction left unmatched. Germline-derived CDR1 and CDR2 are LGHDT and YNNKEL (reference sequence). The CDR3 nucleotides read TGTGCCAGCAGCCTCCAAATAGGGACAGGGGGCGGCTACACCTTC. Translated: CASSLQIGTGGGYTF.

This clonotype has a count of ten or more. The chain couples TRBV19 to TRBJ2-1; 9 nucleotides align to TRBD2. Germline lookup yields CDR1 LNHDA and CDR2 SQIVND (reference sequence). The CDR3 runs to 16 residues. V was clipped by 5 bases and J by 8 bases; unmatched bases: 13. CDR3 protein: CASSPAEAGGLDEQFF. CDR3 DNA sequence: TGTGCCAGTAGTCCCGCCGAAGCGGGAGGCCTCGATGAGCAGTTCTTC.

This clonotype was recorded at least ten times. The chain links TRBV5-1 to TRBJ2-1; D gene ambiguous. Per germline, CDR1 SGHRS and CDR2 YFSETQ. Deletions cut 6 bases from V and 0 bases from J, with 10 bases between. The CDR3 loop spans 14 amino acids. Here the CDR3 reads CASTYSSSYNEQFF. DNA of the CDR3: TGCGCCAGCACCTACAGTAGCTCCTACAATGAGCAGTTCTTC.

The chain links TRBV6-5 to TRBJ2-7; 8 bases line up with TRBD1. This CDR3 has 18 residues. V was clipped by 1 base and J by 2 bases; unmatched bases: 13. Germline CDR1 MNHEY, CDR2 SVGAGI. CDR3 in DNA: TGTGCCAGCAGTTACTTTTATCCCACAGGGGGGAAAACCTACGAGCAGTACTTC. This codes for CASSYFYPTGGKTYEQYF.

This clonotype was found a few times. The chain joins TRBV12-3 or TRBV12-4 to TRBJ1-2; the D gene is possibly TRBD1 (6 bases). Trimming removed 3 bases at V and 11 bases at J, with 16 bases between. The CDR3 is 13 amino acids. The CDR3 sequence: CASSFGGDTEYTF. CDR3 sequence (DNA): TGTGCCAGCAGTTTCGGGGGGGACACGGAATACACCTTC.

This clonotype was picked up many times. The gene calls are TRBV20-1 and TRBJ2-3, with TRBD2 identical over 7 bases. Germline assignment: CDR1 DFQATT and CDR2 SNEGSKA (reference sequence). V shed 1 base, J shed 2 bases, and the junction held 6 bases outside the gene matches. CDR3 length: 15 amino acids. The CDR3 DNA reads as TGCAGTGCTAGAGGCCTAGCGGAGAACACAGATACGCAGTATTTT. It codes for CSARGLAENTDTQYF.

This clonotype was counted at least ten times. CDR3 bases: TGTGCCACCTCGTCCCTGGATACGCAGTATTTT. Its translation is CATSSLDTQYF. This sequence joins TRBV28 and TRBJ2-3; D gene uncertain. Germline assignment: CDR1 MDHEN and CDR2 SYDVKM. V was cut by 10 bases and J by 6 bases, with 11 bases left in between. CDR3 length equals 11 residues.

This clonotype has just a few counts. The chain is built from TRBV7-2 and TRBJ1-4, with no clear D. This CDR3 contains 15 residues. Germline CDR1 reads SGHTA; CDR2 reads FQGNSA. The germline V and J ends were trimmed by 2 bases and 2 bases, with 9 bases remaining between them. As DNA, the CDR3 is TGTGCCAGCAGCTTATCCTGGGCGACTAATGAAAAACTGTTTTTT. Translation gives CASSLSWATNEKLFF.

The chain links TRBV14 to TRBJ2-3; D perhaps matches TRBD2 (6 bases). Deletions cut 3 bases from V and 3 bases from J, with 13 bases between. CDR1 is SGHDN, CDR2 FVKESK, per germline. This CDR3 comprises 15 residues. The CDR3 spells CASSQFASATDTQYF. The CDR3 region has the DNA TGTGCCAGCAGCCAGTTCGCTAGCGCAACAGATACGCAGTATTTT.

The rearrangement uses TRBV29-1 and TRBJ2-3; 8 bases are shared with TRBD1. The CDR3 is made up of 17 amino acids. After removal of 3 bases from V and 7 bases from J, the junction contained 18 bases not matched to a gene. In germline, CDR1 is SQVTM, CDR2 ANQGSEA. This CDR3 reads CSVDRRGNQGAVNTQYF. Here the CDR3 DNA reads TGCAGCGTTGACCGTAGAGGGAACCAGGGGGCCGTTAATACGCAGTATTTT.

This clonotype was counted ten times or more. CDR3 DNA: TGTGCCAGCAGTGATTCCTTTCGGGGACTAGAGAACACCGGGGAGCTGTTTTTT. It translates to CASSDSFRGLENTGELFF. The rearrangement uses TRBV25-1 and TRBJ2-2; 8 bases map to TRBD2. The ends lost 3 bases at V and 1 base at J; junction bases unmatched: 10. Germline V gene lookup returns CDR1 MGHDK and CDR2 SYGVNS. The CDR3 runs 18 residues.

In its sample, this clonotype was seen many times. V and J are TRBV29-1 and TRBJ2-1; D is possibly TRBD2 (6 bases). Germline V CDR1 and CDR2: SQVTM, ANQGSEA. V lost 7 bases and J lost 8, with 9 bases in between. The CDR3 spans 10 residues. Here the CDR3 reads CSAGGYEQFF. DNA of the CDR3: TGCAGCGCCGGAGGGTATGAGCAGTTCTTC.

This clonotype was seen only a few times. The rearrangement uses TRBV18 and TRBJ1-4; the match to TRBD1 covers 7 bases. This CDR3 region has 17 residues. Germline V lookup: CDR1 KGHSH, CDR2 LQKENI. V dropped 2 bases and J dropped 0; count of bases not matched to a gene: 6. CDR3 in DNA: TGTGCCAGCTCACCAAGGACAGGCGATACAACTAATGAAAAACTGTTTTTT. It is translated as CASSPRTGDTTNEKLFF. Together with reference TRBV18 and TRBJ1-4, the CDR3 gives the full variable domain: NAGVMQNPRHLVRRRGQEARLRCSPMKGHSHVYWYRQLPEEGLKFMVYLQKENIIDESGMPKERFSAEFPKEGPSILRIQQVVRGDSAAYFCASSPRTGDTTNEKLFFGSGTQLSVL.

About this clonotype: This may come from a read error, since a much larger clone is one base off. CDR3 in amino acids: CTSSQGVNSYNEQFF. The CDR3 DNA follows: TGTACCAGCAGCCAAGGGGTAAACTCCTACAATGAGCAGTTCTTC. The chain couples TRBV3-1 to TRBJ2-1; D may be TRBD1 (5 bases). The CDR3 covers 15 residues. Germline lookup yields CDR1 LGHDT and CDR2 YNNKEL (reference sequence).

This clonotype was counted many times. V and J are TRBV20-1 and TRBJ1-5; D not certain. This CDR3 spans 15 amino acids. V was shortened by 2 bases and J by 0 bases, with 11 bases between the two germline ends. Germline loops: CDR1 DFQATT, CDR2 SNEGSKA (reference sequence). This CDR3 reads CSARQSLNSNQPQHF. In nucleotides, the CDR3 is TGCAGTGCTAGACAGTCCCTTAATAGCAATCAGCCCCAGCATTTT.

This clonotype was counted at least ten times. The chain couples TRBV5-1 to TRBJ2-3; TRBD1 might be the D (6 bases). The CDR3 is 16 residues long. Trimming left V 2 bases short and J 5 bases short, with 18 bases between. In germline, CDR1 is SGHRS, CDR2 YFSETQ. CDR3 in amino acids: CASSLSRTVGRDTQYF. The CDR3 DNA reads TGCGCCAGCAGCTTATCCCGGACAGTAGGAAGAGATACGCAGTATTTT.

This clonotype has more than one count but fewer than ten. This CDR3 is CASRTLGSGSGETQYF. The CDR3 nucleotides read TGTGCCAGCAGAACTTTGGGTAGCGGGAGCGGAGAGACCCAGTACTTC. The chain has TRBV6-2 or TRBV6-3 and TRBJ2-5, with 9 bases matching TRBD2. The CDR3 contains 16 residues. V was clipped by 6 bases and J by 4 bases; unmatched bases: 12. CDR1 MNHEY and CDR2 SVGEGT come from the germline V gene.

The chain combines TRBV14 with TRBJ2-1; 9 bases line up with TRBD2. Germline assignment: CDR1 SGHDN and CDR2 FVKESK. Trimming at V came to 4 bases and at J to 5 bases, leaving 6 bases not matched to a gene. The CDR3 runs 15 residues. CDR3 nucleotide sequence: TGTGCCAGCAGCCTCCTAGCGGGATGGGACAATGAGCAGTTCTTC. It translates to CASSLLAGWDNEQFF.

The gene calls are TRBV12-3 or TRBV12-4 and TRBJ1-2; maybe TRBD1 (5 bases). The germline V and J ends were trimmed by 5 bases and 3 bases, with 10 bases remaining between them. This CDR3 is built from 13 residues. Written as DNA, the CDR3 is TGTGCCAGCAGTCCCGGGACGGACTATGGCTACACCTTC. Residues: CASSPGTDYGYTF.

The rearrangement links TRBV7-2 to TRBJ2-1; D remains unclear. In germline, CDR1 is SGHTA, CDR2 FQGNSA. CDR3 length: 12 amino acids. Deletions cut 2 bases from V and 6 bases from J, with 5 bases between. The chain's CDR3 is CASSLNRNEQFF. CDR3 coding DNA: TGTGCCAGCAGCTTAAATCGCAATGAGCAGTTCTTC.

The chain links TRBV7-8 to TRBJ2-7; TRBD2 is a possible D gene (6 bases). The CDR3 extends over 18 amino acids. V dropped 5 bases and J dropped 3 bases, with 26 bases sitting between them. Germline values: CDR1 SGHVS, CDR2 FQNEAQ. CDR3 nucleotide sequence: TGTGCCAGCAGCCCCCAGCCAAAGCGGGCGATGGGGGACTACGAGCAGTACTTC. Its translation: CASSPQPKRAMGDYEQYF. The variable domain in full, with the rest retrieved from reference TRBV7-8 and TRBJ2-7, is GAGVSQSPRYKVAKRGQDVALRCDPISGHVSLFWYQQALGQGPEFLTYFQNEAQLDKSGLPSDRFFAERPEGSVSTLKIQRTQQEDSAVYLCASSPQPKRAMGDYEQYFGPGTRLTVT.

This clonotype was found a few times. This chain uses TRBV6-4 with TRBJ1-2; TRBD1 might be the D (5 bases). From germline, CDR1 is MRHNA and CDR2 SNTAGT. Deletions cut 10 bases from V and 10 bases from J, with 28 bases between. The CDR3 is 15 amino acids. CDR3 bases: TGTGCCACCGGTTTCCCGTACGGGCAGGGAATGTACTACACCTTC. It codes for CATGFPYGQGMYYTF.

This clonotype appeared many times. This chain joins TRBV4-2 and TRBJ2-7; TRBD2 matches at 9 bases. Germline trimming cut 0 bases from V and 4 bases from J; bases unmatched to any gene: 4. The CDR3 is 15 residues long. Germline lookup yields CDR1 LGHNA and CDR2 YNFKEQ. CDR3 DNA sequence: TGTGCCAGCAGCCAAGAGATCAGCGGGAGGTACGAGCAGTACTTC. Its translation: CASSQEISGRYEQYF.

Within the sample, this clonotype is medium-sized. V usage is TRBV12-3 or TRBV12-4 and J usage is TRBJ2-3; D is possibly TRBD1 (6 bases). The CDR3 length is 14 residues. The V gene lost 6 bases and the J gene lost 4 bases, with 14 bases spanning the gap. CDR3 DNA sequence: TGTGCCAGCAGCATAGGGGGACGCGCAGATACGCAGTATTTT. Its translation: CASSIGGRADTQYF.

In its sample, this clonotype was seen many times. The gene calls are TRBV20-1 and TRBJ1-1; the D is unclear. V lost 6 bases and J lost 12, with 17 bases in between. CDR1 and CDR2 (germline): DFQATT, SNEGSKA (reference sequence). The CDR3 spans 11 residues. CDR3 DNA sequence: TGCAGTGCCCAAGGCCCCCTTGAGACTTTCTTT. Translating gives CSAQGPLETFF.

This clonotype was seen at least ten times. The chain employs TRBV4-2 and TRBJ1-1, with D unclear. Germline V gene lookup returns CDR1 LGHNA and CDR2 YNFKEQ. Between the trimmed V and J ends, which lost 0 bases and 4 bases, there was a span of 9 bases. The CDR3 has 14 amino acids. CDR3 in amino acids: CASSQDPEGTEAFF. CDR3 in DNA: TGTGCCAGCAGCCAAGACCCGGAGGGCACTGAAGCTTTCTTT.

This clonotype was detected a few times. The chain links TRBV19 to TRBJ2-7; TRBD1 matches at 7 bases. CDR3 length: 14 residues. Germline CDR1 is LNHDA and CDR2 is SQIVND (reference sequence). With 6 bases clipped from V and 0 bases from J, the junction kept 5 bases outside the gene matches. The CDR3 spells CASRKQGSSYEQYF. The CDR3 DNA follows: TGTGCCAGTAGGAAACAGGGGAGCTCCTACGAGCAGTACTTC.

This clonotype has at least ten counts. The chain couples TRBV20-1 to TRBJ1-5; D may be TRBD1 (6 bases). The V gene's germline CDR1 is DFQATT and CDR2 SNEGSKA (reference sequence). CDR3 size: 14 residues. The V end lost 6 bases, the J end lost 6 bases, and 18 bases lay between the germline ends. CDR3 nucleotides: TGCAGTGCGATCGAACAGGGACGTGGTCAGCCCCAGCATTTT. Residues: CSAIEQGRGQPQHF.